The sequence of this T cell receptor beta chain was determined in a study of a mutant IDH1 vaccine in newly diagnosed glioma. Across the study: Standard pretreatment was either radiotherapy, temozolomide, or, for most, radiochemotherapy with temozolomide. Regarding the study as a whole: Shifts in the top peripheral T cell clonotypes seemed unrelated to pseudoprogression.

Notes on this clone: Its antigen remains unidentified.

The method was immunoSEQ multiplex PCR; TCRdb's version includes in-frame clones alone and lacks a portion of them. The sample shows about 68,000 clones, around 82% of them seen only once. The CDR3 sequence is 16 residues long. The germline CDR1 and CDR2 sequences are LGHNA and YSLEER. Trimming removed 2 bases from V and 4 bases from J; junction bases left unmatched: 4. The sample's time point: week 35, safety follow-up. Doses consisted of 300 ug of mutant IDH1 20-mer peptide each, paired with topical imiquimod. This clonotype was obtained from a man younger than 30 with glioma. This specimen consisted of PBMCs, obtained from a glioma patient whose treatment included an IDH1 peptide vaccine. The chain employs TRBV4-3 and TRBJ2-1, with 11 bases aligning to TRBD2. The CDR3 here is CASSQLTSGTYNEQFF. In nucleotides, the CDR3 is TGCGCCAGCAGCCAACTGACTAGCGGGACTTACAATGAGCAGTTCTTC.